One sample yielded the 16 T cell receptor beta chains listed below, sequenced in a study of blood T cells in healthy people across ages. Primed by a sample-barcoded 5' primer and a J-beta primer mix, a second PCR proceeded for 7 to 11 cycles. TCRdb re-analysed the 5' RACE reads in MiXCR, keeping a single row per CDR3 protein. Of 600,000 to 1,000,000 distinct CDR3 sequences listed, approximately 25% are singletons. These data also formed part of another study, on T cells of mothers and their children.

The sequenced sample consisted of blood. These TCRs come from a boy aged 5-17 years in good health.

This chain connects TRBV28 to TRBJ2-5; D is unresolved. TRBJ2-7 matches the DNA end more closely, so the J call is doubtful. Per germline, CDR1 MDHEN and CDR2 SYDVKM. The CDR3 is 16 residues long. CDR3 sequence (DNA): TGTGCCAGCAGTCCCCTCGTTATAGGCTTAACCTACGAGCAGTACTTC. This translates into CASSPLVIGLTYEQYF.

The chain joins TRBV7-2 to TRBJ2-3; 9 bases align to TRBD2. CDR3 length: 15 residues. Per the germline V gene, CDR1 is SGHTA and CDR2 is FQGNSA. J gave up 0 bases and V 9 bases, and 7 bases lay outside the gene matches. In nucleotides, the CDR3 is TGTGCCAGTACGCGACTAGCGGCTAGCACAGATACGCAGTATTTT. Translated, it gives CASTRLAASTDTQYF.

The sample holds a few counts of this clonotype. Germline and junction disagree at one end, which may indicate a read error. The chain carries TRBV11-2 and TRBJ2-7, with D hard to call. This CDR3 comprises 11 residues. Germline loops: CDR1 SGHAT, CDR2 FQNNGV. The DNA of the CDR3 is TGTGCCAACAGCTTAGATCGCGAGCAGTACTTC. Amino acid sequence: CANSLDREQYF.

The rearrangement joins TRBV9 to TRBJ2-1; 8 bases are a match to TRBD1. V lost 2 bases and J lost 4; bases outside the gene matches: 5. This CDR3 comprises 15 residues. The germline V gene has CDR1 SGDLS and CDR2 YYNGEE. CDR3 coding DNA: TGTGCCAGCAGCGTGAGTGGACAGGGATACAATGAGCAGTTCTTC. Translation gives CASSVSGQGYNEQFF.

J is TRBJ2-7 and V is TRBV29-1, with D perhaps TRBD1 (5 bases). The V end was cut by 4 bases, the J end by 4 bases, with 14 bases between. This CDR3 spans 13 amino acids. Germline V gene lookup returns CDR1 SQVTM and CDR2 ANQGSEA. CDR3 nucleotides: TGCAGCGTTGTGGCCAGGGCGGAGTACGAGCAGTACTTC. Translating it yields CSVVARAEYEQYF.

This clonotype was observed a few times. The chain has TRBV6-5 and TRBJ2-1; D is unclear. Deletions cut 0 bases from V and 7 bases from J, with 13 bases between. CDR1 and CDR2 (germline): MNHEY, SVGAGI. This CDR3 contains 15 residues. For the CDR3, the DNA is TGTGCCAGCAGTTACTCGATTCTGGCTACAAATGAGCAGTTCTTC. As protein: CASSYSILATNEQFF.

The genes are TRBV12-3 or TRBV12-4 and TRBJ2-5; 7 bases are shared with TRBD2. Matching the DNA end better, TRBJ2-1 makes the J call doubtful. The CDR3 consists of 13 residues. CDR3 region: CASSLTGTIQQFF. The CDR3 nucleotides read TGTGCCAGCAGTCTCACCGGGACTATTCAACAGTTCTTC.

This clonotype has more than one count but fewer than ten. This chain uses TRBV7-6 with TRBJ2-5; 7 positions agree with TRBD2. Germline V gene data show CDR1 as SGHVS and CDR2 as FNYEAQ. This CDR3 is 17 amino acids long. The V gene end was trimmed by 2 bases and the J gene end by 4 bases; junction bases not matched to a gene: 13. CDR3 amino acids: CASSLSSRGRRRETQYF. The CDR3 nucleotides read TGTGCCAGCAGCTTAAGTTCCCGCGGGAGACGTAGAGAGACCCAGTACTTC. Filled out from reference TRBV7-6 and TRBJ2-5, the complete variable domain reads GAGVSQSPRYKVTKRGQDVALRCDPISGHVSLYWYRQALGQGPEFLTYFNYEAQQDKSGLPNDRFSAERPEGSISTLTIQRTEQRDSAMYRCASSLSSRGRRRETQYFGPGTRLLVL.

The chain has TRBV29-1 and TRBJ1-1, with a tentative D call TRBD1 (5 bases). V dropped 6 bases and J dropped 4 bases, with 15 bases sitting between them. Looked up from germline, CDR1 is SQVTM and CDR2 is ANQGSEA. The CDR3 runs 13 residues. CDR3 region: CSVVNGGGTEAFF. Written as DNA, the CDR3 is TGCAGCGTCGTTAACGGGGGTGGCACTGAAGCTTTCTTT.

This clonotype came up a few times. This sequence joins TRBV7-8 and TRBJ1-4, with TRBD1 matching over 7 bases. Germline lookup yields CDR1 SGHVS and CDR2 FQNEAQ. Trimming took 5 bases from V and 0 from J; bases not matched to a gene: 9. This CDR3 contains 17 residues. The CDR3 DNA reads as TGTGCCAGCAGCCAACGGGACAGATACGCAACTAATGAAAAACTGTTTTTT. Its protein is CASSQRDRYATNEKLFF. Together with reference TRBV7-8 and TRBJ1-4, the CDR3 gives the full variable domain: GAGVSQSPRYKVAKRGQDVALRCDPISGHVSLFWYQQALGQGPEFLTYFQNEAQLDKSGLPSDRFFAERPEGSVSTLKIQRTQQEDSAVYLCASSQRDRYATNEKLFFGSGTQLSVL.

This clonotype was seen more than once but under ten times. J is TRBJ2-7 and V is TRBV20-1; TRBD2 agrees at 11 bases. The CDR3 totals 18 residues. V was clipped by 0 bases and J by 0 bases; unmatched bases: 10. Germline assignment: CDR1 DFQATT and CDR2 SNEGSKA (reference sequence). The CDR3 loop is CSARDRDLAGGYSYEQYF. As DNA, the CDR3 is TGCAGTGCTAGAGATCGGGACCTAGCGGGAGGCTACTCCTACGAGCAGTACTTC.

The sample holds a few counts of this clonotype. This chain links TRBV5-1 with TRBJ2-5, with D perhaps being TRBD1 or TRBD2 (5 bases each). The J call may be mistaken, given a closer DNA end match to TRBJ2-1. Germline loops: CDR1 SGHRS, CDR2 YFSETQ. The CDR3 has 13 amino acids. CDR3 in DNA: TGCGCCAGCAGTTCGGACGGGACCAATGAGCAGTTCTTC. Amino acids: CASSSDGTNEQFF.

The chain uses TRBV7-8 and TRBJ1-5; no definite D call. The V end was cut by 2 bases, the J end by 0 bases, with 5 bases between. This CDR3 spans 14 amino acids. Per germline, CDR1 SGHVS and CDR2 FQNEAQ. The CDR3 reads CASSLISSNQPQHF. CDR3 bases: TGTGCCAGCAGCTTAATCAGTAGCAATCAGCCCCAGCATTTT.

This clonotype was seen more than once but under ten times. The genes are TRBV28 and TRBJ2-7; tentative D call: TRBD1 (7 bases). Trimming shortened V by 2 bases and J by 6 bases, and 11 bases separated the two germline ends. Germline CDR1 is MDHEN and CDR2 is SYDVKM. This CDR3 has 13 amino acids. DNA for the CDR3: TGTGCCAGCAGTTTAGCGGGACAGTTCGAGCAGTACTTC. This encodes CASSLAGQFEQYF.

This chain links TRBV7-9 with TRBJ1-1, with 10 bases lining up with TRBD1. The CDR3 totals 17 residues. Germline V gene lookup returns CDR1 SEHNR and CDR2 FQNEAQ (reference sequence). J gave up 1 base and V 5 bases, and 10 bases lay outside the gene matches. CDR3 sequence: CASSPVAGQGPNTEAFF. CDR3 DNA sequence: TGTGCCAGCAGCCCCGTTGCGGGACAGGGGCCGAACACTGAAGCTTTCTTT.

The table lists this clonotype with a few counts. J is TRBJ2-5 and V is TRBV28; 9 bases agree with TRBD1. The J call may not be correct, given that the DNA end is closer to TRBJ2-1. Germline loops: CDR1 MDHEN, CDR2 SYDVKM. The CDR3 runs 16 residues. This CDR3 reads CASSLLPGTGHTEQFF. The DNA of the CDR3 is TGTGCCAGCAGTCTTCTTCCCGGGACAGGGCACACTGAGCAGTTCTTC.